The subject of this entry is one TCR beta chain. Its antigen is still unknown. Nothing much larger sits one base from this clone, and base qualities are not available. This sample was taken from a study of cytomegalovirus exposure and HLA in healthy donors (TCRdb year 2017). About the study as a whole: According to an earlier analysis of around 600 of the donors, about 179 million T cells yielded approximately 120 million unique TCR beta sequences and around 300 Gb of sequence data. An early release covering 500 to 750 HLA-typed donors comprised about 320 gigabases of sequencing data and roughly 85 million unique TCR sequences. The genetic ancestry cluster associated with self-reported Caucasian donors included 65% to 90% of the 398 genotyped donors. The study was designed to test whether signatures of past pathogen exposure could be identified by cataloging public T cell receptors. Using immunosequencing, the study profiled T cell repertoires from about 650 subjects and related those repertoires to cytomegalovirus serostatus. In addition to the first cohort of hundreds of subjects, a separate validation cohort of 120 different subjects was used. High-throughput TCR immunosequencing, statistical association of individual TCRs with disease status, and machine learning were combined to predict cytomegalovirus infection status. To study patterns of TCR occurrence, a later analysis re-analyzed previously published TCR beta repertoires from several hundred donors and added high-resolution HLA genotyping. In the later analysis, no new phenotypic data were used to find candidate immune exposures; instead, reliance was placed on TCR beta sequences and their occurrence across donors. An earlier analysis of around 580 of the donors used high-throughput TCR beta sequencing to judge whether each TCR beta V gene segment behaved as functional or pseudogenic. Alongside the repertoire data, information on donor age, sex, ethnicity and CMV serostatus was compiled. A later genetic analysis used genome-wide SNP genotypes for 398 of the 666 donors, treating that subset as a discovery cohort. All discovery cohort repertoires had been generated on a single sequencing platform. HLA typing included class I and class II loci at four-digit resolution. The number of typed donors differed by locus: about 620-640 for A, B, C, DRB1 and DQB1; 500 to 550 for DQA1; around 610 for DPA1; and roughly 470 for DPB1. A handful of DR-DQ haplotypes were handled as single units for association and clustering because linkage in the cohort was strong. Across about 380 genotyped donors of the cohort, an average of approximately 200,000 unique TCR beta nucleotide sequences per donor were sequenced, and 15% to 20% of those sequences were non-productive. Points the paper makes about the study in general: Most TCR sequences were observed very rarely across donors, whereas some public TCRs were present in many individuals. Most CMV-associated TCR beta chains appeared to be HLA-restricted in a later analysis, and the HLA associations seemed to be driven largely by CMV exposure. The study listed 170 or so TCR beta chains as associated with cytomegalovirus. Because the 87-base-pair reads could not distinguish some IMGT-functional V segments, including TRBV6-2 and TRBV6-3, those segments were excluded. A later analysis associated about 17,000 TCR beta sequences with specific HLA alleles at a false discovery rate of 0.05. Immune exposure information for the cohort was limited to CMV serostatus. In a later analysis, HLA-associated TCR beta chains were found to be more clonally expanded and to have lower generation probabilities than equally common non-associated chains. In vitro tests confirmed that a few of the cytomegalovirus-associated TCR beta chains recognize cytomegalovirus antigens. In a later genetic analysis, fewer N-insertions in productive TCRs were reported among donors in an Asian-associated ancestry cluster than the roughly 700-donor mean. Because HLA typing was missing for some donors at each locus, association tests included only the typed subset. Strong co-occurrence of HLA alleles, especially DR and DQ, made assigning TCR associations to individual alleles difficult. Correlated functional status among segregating V segments might reflect linkage disequilibrium, but an unknown experimental factor could not be ruled out. It was suggested by the authors that the approach could potentially be generalized to other disease states and immunological phenotypes. The presence/absence analyses assumed that sequencing depth was roughly uniform across donors, and that assumption may not be true. A later analysis found that TCR association rates varied across HLA loci, with DRB1 alleles showing the most associated TCRs and HLA-C alleles the fewest. A further reported finding was that TCR beta sequences accurately predicted the HLA-A and HLA-B alleles for most subjects in the first cohort. The earlier analysis of 587 of the donors excluded roughly 17 rarely observed V segments, including chromosome 9 orphons, because counts were too low. In both the original and validation cohorts, the classifier was reported to diagnose cytomegalovirus status with high specificity and sensitivity. In this cohort, only TCR beta chains were sequenced, and detectable features were limited by the absence of alpha or paired-chain data. In an earlier analysis of about 600 of the donors, most TCR beta V segments appeared in productive rearrangements about 90% or about 30% of the time, broadly matching IMGT annotations. The sequencing pipeline was judged likely to have produced a cluster of highly shared sequence variants as a technical artifact. A later genetic analysis associated a missense DCLRE1C variant with V-gene and J-gene trimming of TCR beta chains, and an independent cohort replicated the association. According to a later analysis, parvovirus B19, influenza, CMV and Epstein-Barr virus appeared linked to several top co-occurrence clusters.

The library was built by means of the immunoSEQ multiplex PCR assay. For the multiplex PCR, a mixture combining 60 forward primers for TCR Vbeta segments and 13 reverse primers for TCR Jbeta segments was used. A multiplex PCR assay on genomic DNA amplified the CDR3 region of rearranged TCR beta genes. Amplified TCR beta libraries were sequenced as 87-base-pair reads on the Illumina HiSeq System. In the paper's pipeline: A later analysis tallied tens of millions of unique TCR beta chains across the 660 or so repertoires, and about 10 million of those chains were shared by two or more donors. Raw reads were error-corrected and collapsed into unique sequences with a nearest-neighbor algorithm that merged closely related sequences to remove PCR and sequencing errors. CDR3 sequences were aligned to IMGT reference sequences to assign V, D and J gene segments. Each retained sequence needed at least a six-nucleotide match to both a V gene segment and a J gene segment. A rearrangement was called productive if the CDR3 had no stop codons and remained in frame with V and J, and every other rearrangement was called non-productive. Following IMGT convention, CDR3 was defined as the stretch from the second conserved V-encoded cysteine to the conserved J-encoded phenylalanine. The earlier analysis of a few hundred of the donors excluded sequences that lacked an unambiguous match to a single V gene segment. In an earlier analysis of almost 600 of the donors, a V segment was called functional when productive rearrangements were above 56.7%, and segregating when the standard deviation between donors exceeded 5%. A statistical classification framework was built to diagnose cytomegalovirus status from the catalog of TCR beta chain sequences. In a later analysis, V and J genes were assigned by comparing TCR nucleotide sequences against IMGT/GENE-DB human TR gene sequences. Using the TCRdist pipeline, a later analysis assigned CDR3 sequences along with most-parsimonious VDJ recombination scenarios. In a later analysis, each TCR beta chain was defined by its CDR3 amino acid sequence together with its V-gene family, and reads without a unique V-gene family were excluded. To address suspected cross-contamination and a sequencing artifact, a later analysis removed 550 to 750 highly shared, low-generation-probability nucleotide sequences. For each public chain, a later analysis derived a clonal expansion index from normalized ranks of inferred template counts within each repertoire. In a later analysis, generation probabilities were computed using a VDJ recombination model fitted to out-of-frame rearrangements, and the results were checked against IGoR. A later analysis scored TCR-TCR, TCR-HLA and TCR-CMV co-occurrence with hypergeometric tests, applying a repertoire-size bias correction to TCR pairs. To estimate false discovery rates, a later analysis permuted the HLA or CMV assignments 20 times. In a later analysis, co-occurring TCRs were grouped with DBSCAN, and TCRdist sequence similarity was added when clustering was performed within HLA-allele-positive subsets. Repertoires with fewer than 30,000 or more than 120,000 public chains, plus five repertoires with anomalous nucleotide sharing, were excluded from co-occurrence clustering. Entries here come from immuneACCESS through TCRdb and include only in-frame sequences with V and J called. Some clones fail to appear in such tables; in the studies checked, an unresolved V gene covers under half of the shortfall, and the cause of the remainder is unknown. The V and J calls and clone size are taken from that table; D and trimming were inferred from the DNA. This sample comprises more than 100,000 clones, nearly 80% of them detected only once. 3% to 4% of the sample belongs to the ten largest clones.

The cohort comprised around 700 healthy bone marrow donors. At the time of sampling, all cohort members were nominally healthy, though unrecorded immune exposures were likely present. The donor was CMV seropositive and belonged to the group of over 250 seropositive cohort members. Each donor provided a peripheral blood sample, and peripheral blood mononuclear cells were used for TCR beta sequencing. Genomic DNA was extracted from the blood cell samples with the Qiagen DNeasy Blood Extraction Kit. The CDR3 covers 16 residues, taking in both the cysteine and the phenylalanine. The only DNA kept is the CDR3, 48 bases in frame from the first base. The germline V gene yields KGHSH for CDR1 and LQKENI for CDR2. For this chain, trimming is 0 bases at the V end and 6 bases at the J end, and the number of junction bases without a gene match is 7.

The sequence derives from a woman aged 30 to 39 in good health and CMV-seropositive. The sample was PBMCs. The receptor chain draws on TRBV18 and TRBJ2-2, and TRBD2 aligns with 7 junction nucleotides. The CDR3 loop reads CASSPPSGGFAGELFF. The bases are TGTGCCAGCTCACCACCCTCGGGGGGTTTCGCCGGGGAGCTGTTTTTT.